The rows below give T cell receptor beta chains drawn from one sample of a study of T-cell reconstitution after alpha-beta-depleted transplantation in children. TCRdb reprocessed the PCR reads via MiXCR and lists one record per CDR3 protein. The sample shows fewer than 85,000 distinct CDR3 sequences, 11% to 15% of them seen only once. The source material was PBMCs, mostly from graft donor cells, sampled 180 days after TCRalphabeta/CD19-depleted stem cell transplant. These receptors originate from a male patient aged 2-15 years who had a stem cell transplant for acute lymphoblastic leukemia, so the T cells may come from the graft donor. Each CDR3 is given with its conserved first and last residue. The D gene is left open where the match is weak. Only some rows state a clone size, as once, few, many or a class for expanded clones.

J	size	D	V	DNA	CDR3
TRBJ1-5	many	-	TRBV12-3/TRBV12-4	TGTGCCAGCAGCTCAGGGGCATGGGGCAATCAGCCCCAGCATTTT	CASSSGAWGNQPQHF
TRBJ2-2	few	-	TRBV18	TGTGCCAGCTCACCAAGGACCATGACCGGGGAGCTGTTTTTT	CASSPRTMTGELFF
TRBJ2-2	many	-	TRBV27	TGTGCCAGCATCAGAGGGAGCGGGCGATTGACCGGGGAGCTGTTTTTT	CASIRGSGRLTGELFF
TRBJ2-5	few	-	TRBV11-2	TGTGCCAGCAGCTTTGTCACCAAGGAGACCCAGTACTTC	CASSFVTKETQYF
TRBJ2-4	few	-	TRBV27	TGTGCCAGCAGAAGGGGACCCAAAAACATTCAGTACTTC	CASRRGPKNIQYF
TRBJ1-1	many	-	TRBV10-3	TGTGCCATCGGGGGGTACTTGAACACTGAAGCTTTCTTT	CAIGGYLNTEAFF
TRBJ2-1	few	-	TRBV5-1	TGCGCCAGCAGCTCTGGACGGGAGCAGTTCTTC	CASSSGREQFF
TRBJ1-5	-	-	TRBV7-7	TGTGCTAGCAGCTTAGCATCTACAGGTCAGCCCCAGCATTTT	CASSLASTGQPQHF
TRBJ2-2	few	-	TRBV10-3	TGTGCCATCATCAGTACGAAAACCGGGGAGCTGTTTTTT	CAIISTKTGELFF
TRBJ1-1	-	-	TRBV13	TGTGCCAGCAGCCCTAGCAGGCGATGGAACACTGAAGCTTTCTTT	CASSPSRRWNTEAFF
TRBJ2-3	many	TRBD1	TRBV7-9	TGTGCCAGCAGCCCTAACAGGGGAGATACGCAGTATTTT	CASSPNRGDTQYF
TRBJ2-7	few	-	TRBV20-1	TGCAGTGCTAGACAGCTAAGGGGGAGGTTCGAGCAGTACTTC	CSARQLRGRFEQYF
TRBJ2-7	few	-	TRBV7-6	TGTGCCAGCAGCTCCACGCAAGGGGTACTGGACCACGAGCAGTACTTC	CASSSTQGVLDHEQYF
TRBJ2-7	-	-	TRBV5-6	TGTGCCAGCAGCTTGGAAGGCAGGGGAGGGTCCTACGAGCAGTACTTC	CASSLEGRGGSYEQYF
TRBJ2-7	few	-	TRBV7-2	TGTGCCAGCAGCTTAGTCGGGCTTAGCTACGAGCAGTACTTC	CASSLVGLSYEQYF
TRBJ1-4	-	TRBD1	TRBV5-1	TGCGCCAGCAGCTCCAGGACAGGGAACGAAAAACTGTTTTTT	CASSSRTGNEKLFF
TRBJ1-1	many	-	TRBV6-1	TGTGCCAGCAGTACGTTTCTCTCTCCCCCTGAAGCTTTCTTT	CASSTFLSPPEAFF
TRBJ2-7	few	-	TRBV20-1	TGCAGTGCTAGATTCCGGAGACCCAACTACGAGCAGTACTTC	CSARFRRPNYEQYF
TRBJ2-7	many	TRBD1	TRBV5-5	TGTGCCAGCACCCAAGGGGGCGAGTTTGAGGAGCAGTACTTC	CASTQGGEFEEQYF
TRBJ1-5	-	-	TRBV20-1	TGCAGTGCTAGGGGTGACAGCTACAATCAGCCCCAGCATTTT	CSARGDSYNQPQHF
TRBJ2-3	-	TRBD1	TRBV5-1	TGCGCCAGCAGCTTGGTCCGGGGACCAGGGGGCGCCTCAGATACGCAGTATTTT	CASSLVRGPGGASDTQYF
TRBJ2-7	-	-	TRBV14	TGTGCCAGCAGCCAAGAGGGACGCCTCTCCTACGAGCAGTACTTC	CASSQEGRLSYEQYF
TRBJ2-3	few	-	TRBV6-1	TGTGCCAGCAGGGAATGGGCGGCTAGCACAGATACGCAGTATTTT	CASREWAASTDTQYF
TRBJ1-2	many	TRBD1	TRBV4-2	TGTGCCAGCAGCCAAGGGGCTCCCTACAGGGGGTTATACGCCTATGGCTACACCTTC	CASSQGAPYRGLYAYGYTF
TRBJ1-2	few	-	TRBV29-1	TGCAGCGTTGACGCGGGAAAGGGCTACACCTTC	CSVDAGKGYTF
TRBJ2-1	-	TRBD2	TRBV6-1	TGTGCCGGGACTAGCGGGGTTAGCTCCTACAATGAGCAGTTCTTC	CAGTSGVSSYNEQFF
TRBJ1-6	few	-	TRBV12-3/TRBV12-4	TGTGCCAGCAGTTTCGGGGGGAGCTCCTATAATTCACCCCTCCACTTT	CASSFGGSSYNSPLHF